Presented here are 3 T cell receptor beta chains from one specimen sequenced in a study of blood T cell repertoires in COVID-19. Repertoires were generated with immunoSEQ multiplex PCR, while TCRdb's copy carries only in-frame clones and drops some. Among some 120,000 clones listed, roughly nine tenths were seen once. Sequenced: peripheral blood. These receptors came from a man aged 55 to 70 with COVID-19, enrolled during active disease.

CDR3 loop: CASSESGDSPGDNEQFF. For the CDR3, the DNA is TGCGCCAGCAGTGAGTCGGGAGACTCTCCTGGAGACAATGAGCAGTTCTTC. This chain uses TRBV10-1 with TRBJ2-1; D perhaps matches TRBD2 (5 bases). Per germline, CDR1 WNHNN and CDR2 SYGVQD (reference sequence). The CDR3 is made up of 17 amino acids. With 0 bases removed from V and 5 bases from J, the gap between germline ends came to 17 bases.

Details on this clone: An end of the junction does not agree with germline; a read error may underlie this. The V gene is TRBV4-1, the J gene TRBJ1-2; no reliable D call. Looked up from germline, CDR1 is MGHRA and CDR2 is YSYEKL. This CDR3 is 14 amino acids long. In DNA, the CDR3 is TGCGCCAGCAGCAAAGACACTCCGAGGGATGGCTACACCTTC. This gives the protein CASSKDTPRDGYTF.

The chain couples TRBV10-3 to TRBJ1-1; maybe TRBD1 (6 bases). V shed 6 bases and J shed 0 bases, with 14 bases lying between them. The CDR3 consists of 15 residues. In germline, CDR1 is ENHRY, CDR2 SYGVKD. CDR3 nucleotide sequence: TGTGCCATCAGCGGGACACTTTATATGAACACTGAAGCTTTCTTT. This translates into CAISGTLYMNTEAFF.